The 7 T cell receptor beta chains below were found in one sample sequenced in a study of CD8 T cells in Susac syndrome. Random hexamers primed reverse transcription of about 0.45 to 1 ug RNA. A single record per CDR3 protein comes from TCRdb applying MiXCR to the immunoSEQ multiplex PCR reads. The sample consists of about 210,000 distinct CDR3 sequences, 95% of them appearing once. The sequenced sample consisted of CD4+ T cells from PBMCs. These receptor sequences come from a human donor with multiple sclerosis.

The chain links TRBV25-1 to TRBJ1-1, with no clear D. CDR3 length: 13 amino acids. Germline V CDR1 and CDR2: MGHDK, SYGVNS. The V gene lost 4 bases and the J gene lost 8 bases, with 14 bases spanning the gap. Here the CDR3 DNA reads TGTGCCAGCAGTGGCTCGCTTACGGCCGAAGCTTTCTTT. It translates to CASSGSLTAEAFF.

This chain links TRBV27 with TRBJ1-2; no clear D. The CDR3 has 13 amino acids. Germline V gives CDR1 MNHEY, CDR2 SMNVEV (reference sequence). Trimming pared 6 bases from V and 0 bases from J, leaving 8 bases between. Written as DNA, the CDR3 is TGTGCCAGCAGGACCCAGTCTAACTATGGCTACACCTTC. Translated: CASRTQSNYGYTF.

The rearrangement links TRBV29-1 to TRBJ2-7; D call uncertain. This CDR3 is built from 12 residues. Trimming shortened V by 4 bases and J by 5 bases, and 12 bases separated the two germline ends. The germline V gene has CDR1 SQVTM and CDR2 ANQGSEA. This CDR3 reads CSVASGIHEQYF. The CDR3 bases are TGCAGCGTTGCATCTGGGATCCACGAGCAGTACTTC.

The sample holds one count of this clonotype. This rearrangement joins TRBV15 to TRBJ2-1; tentatively, D is TRBD2 (5 bases). Trimming left V 3 bases short and J 6 bases short, with 12 bases between. CDR3 length: 14 amino acids. From germline, CDR1 is LNHNV and CDR2 YYDKDF (reference sequence). CDR3 in amino acids: CATSRSSRRNEQFF. In DNA, the CDR3 is TGTGCCACCAGCAGGTCTAGCCGCCGCAATGAGCAGTTCTTC. Filled out from reference TRBV15 and TRBJ2-1, the complete variable domain reads DAMVIQNPRYQVTQFGKPVTLSCSQTLNHNVMYWYQQKSSQAPKLLFHYYDKDFNNEADTPDNFQSRRPNTSFCFLDIRSPGLGDTAMYLCATSRSSRRNEQFFGPGTRLTVL.

The gene calls are TRBV5-1 and TRBJ2-2; D ambiguous. Trimming took 1 base from V and 2 from J, leaving 9 bases between them. In germline, CDR1 is SGHRS, CDR2 YFSETQ. The CDR3 has 15 amino acids. The CDR3 sequence: CASSLSLGNTGELFF. The CDR3 DNA sequence: TGCGCCAGCAGCTTGTCGTTGGGTAACACCGGGGAGCTGTTTTTT.

This chain links TRBV3-1 with TRBJ2-7; maybe TRBD2 (6 bases). CDR3 length: 13 residues. With 1 base removed from V and 7 bases from J, the gap between germline ends came to 11 bases. CDR1 and CDR2 (germline): LGHDT, YNNKEL (reference sequence). The CDR3 DNA reads TGTGCCAGCAGCCAAGGATTGGGGGGAGAGCAGTACTTC. Protein product: CASSQGLGGEQYF.

The chain combines TRBV20-1 with TRBJ2-3; TRBD2 might be the D (6 bases). The ends were cut back, 2 bases at V and 5 bases at J, with 20 bases in the middle. The CDR3 consists of 16 residues. The germline gives CDR1 DFQATT, CDR2 SNEGSKA (reference sequence). CDR3 sequence (DNA): TGCAGTGCTAGACACCTGTCAGGCGGGGTCGTAGATACGCAGTATTTT. Protein: CSARHLSGGVVDTQYF.